These 28 T cell receptor beta chains were all obtained from the same sample, sequenced in a study of radiation and T cells in renal cell carcinoma. Libraries were prepared by immunoSEQ multiplex PCR; TCRdb keeps only in-frame clonotypes and omits some of them. The sample has 100,000 to 150,000 clones, approximately 85% seen once; the top ten hold about 5.3%. As to time point: blood 2 weeks post-SBRT. Treatment given: 15 Gy SBRT to primary tumor, nephrectomy 4 weeks later. The starting material was blood, obtained from a patient whose treatment included radiotherapy and nephrectomy. The source is a man aged 45 to 65 with renal cell carcinoma.

This clone was seen once. V usage is TRBV5-1 and J usage is TRBJ2-2; D may be TRBD1 (6 bases). The CDR3 covers 15 residues. V lost 4 bases to trimming and J lost 7 bases, with 17 bases between them. CDR1 is SGHRS and CDR2 is YFSETQ in the germline V gene. CDR3 in DNA: TGCGCCAGCAGCCCAGACAGGTTGGGGATCGGGGAGCTGTTTTTT. The encoded protein is CASSPDRLGIGELFF.

The chain couples TRBV5-5 to TRBJ2-7; TRBD2 matches at 7 bases. J gave up 1 base and V 1 base, and 14 bases lay outside the gene matches. Germline CDR1 reads SGHKS; CDR2 reads YYEKEE (reference sequence). There are 18 residues in the CDR3. The CDR3 coding sequence is TGTGCCAGCAGCTTGTTTCTCGTGGGGGGGTTCCCTTCCTACGAGCAGTACTTC. Translation: CASSLFLVGGFPSYEQYF.

The V call is TRBV18, the J call TRBJ2-5, with 8 bases aligning to TRBD1. Germline CDR1 KGHSH, CDR2 LQKENI. The V gene end was trimmed by 4 bases and the J gene end by 5 bases; junction bases not matched to a gene: 3. The CDR3 loop spans 13 amino acids. CDR3 region: CASSRTGRETQYF. CDR3 in DNA: TGTGCCAGCTCACGGACAGGGCGGGAGACCCAGTACTTC.

This chain links TRBV30 with TRBJ1-5; D is unclear. Germline CDR1 reads GTSNPN; CDR2 reads SVGIG (reference sequence). The CDR3 runs 14 residues. Trimming stripped 0 bases from V and 11 bases from J, with 17 bases between. The CDR3 protein is CAWSVVPGSQAQHF. CDR3 in DNA: TGTGCCTGGAGTGTAGTTCCGGGGAGTCAAGCCCAGCATTTT. Complete variable domain (other parts from reference TRBV30 and TRBJ1-5): SQTIHQWPATLVQPVGSPLSLECTVEGTSNPNLYWYRQAAGRGLQLLFYSVGIGQISSEVPQNLSASRPQDRQFILSSKKLLLSDSGFYLCAWSVVPGSQAQHFGDGTRLSIL.

This clone has a single count. The gene calls are TRBV6-6 and TRBJ2-3, with D perhaps being TRBD1 or TRBD2 (6 bases each). Germline V lookup: CDR1 MNHNY, CDR2 SVGAGI (reference sequence). CDR3 length: 13 amino acids. The CDR3, as DNA: TGTGCGGGCAGAGGGGGGAACGCAGATACGCAGTATTTT. Translating gives CAGRGGNADTQYF.

The V gene is TRBV5-1, the J gene TRBJ2-3; the D is unclear. The CDR3 sequence is 12 residues long. The ends were cut back, 4 bases at V and 6 bases at J, with 9 bases in the middle. Germline CDR1 SGHRS, CDR2 YFSETQ. CDR3: CASSHYPDTQYF. The DNA of the CDR3 is TGCGCCAGCAGCCACTACCCCGATACGCAGTATTTT.

The V call is TRBV21-1, the J call TRBJ2-5. TRBV21-1 is tagged as a pseudogene. The CDR3 has 13 residues. The CDR3 here is CAGSPQIRETQYF. The CDR3 DNA sequence: TGTGCCGGCAGCCCCCAGATACGGGAGACCCAGTACTTC.

This clone appeared a few times. The genes are TRBV15 and TRBJ2-7, with 7 bases lining up with TRBD2. V lost 0 bases to trimming and J lost 2 bases; unmatched junction nucleotides: 4. CDR3 length equals 15 residues. CDR1 and CDR2 (germline): LNHNV, YYDKDF (reference sequence). The CDR3 coding sequence is TGTGCCACCAGCAGAGATCTTGCGGGAGCCTACGAGCAGTACTTC. As protein: CATSRDLAGAYEQYF.

The rearrangement joins TRBV5-1 to TRBJ1-4; unclear D gene. This CDR3 region has 16 residues. V dropped 0 bases and J dropped 5 bases, with 14 bases sitting between them. Germline CDR1 and CDR2: SGHRS and YFSETQ. CDR3 loop: CASSLGWAGQNEKLFF. In nucleotides, the CDR3 is TGCGCCAGCAGCTTGGGATGGGCAGGCCAAAATGAAAAACTGTTTTTT.

V gene TRBV7-9 combines with J gene TRBJ1-4, with 9 positions matching TRBD1. The germline V gene encodes CDR1 SEHNR and CDR2 FQNEAQ (reference sequence). CDR3 length: 15 amino acids. V lost 3 bases, J lost 7 bases, and 6 bases stayed unmatched. The CDR3 DNA is TGTGCCAGCAGCTTCATAGGGACAGGGCTTGAAAAACTGTTTTTT. Translated: CASSFIGTGLEKLFF.

The rearrangement links TRBV5-1 to TRBJ2-7; 12 bases map to TRBD2. In germline, CDR1 is SGHRS, CDR2 YFSETQ. V lost 4 bases and J lost 4; bases outside the gene matches: 6. This CDR3 has 15 residues. The CDR3 here is CASSPRTSGTYEQYF. The DNA for the CDR3 is TGCGCCAGCAGCCCAAGGACTAGCGGGACTTACGAGCAGTACTTC. Full variable domain (remainder filled in from reference TRBV5-1 and TRBJ2-7): KAGVTQTPRYLIKTRGQQVTLSCSPISGHRSVSWYQQTPGQGLQFLFEYFSETQRNKGNFPGRFSGRQFSNSRSEMNVSTLELGDSALYLCASSPRTSGTYEQYFGPGTRLTVT.

The V call is TRBV7-9, the J call TRBJ2-5, with TRBD1 as a possible D gene (5 bases). CDR3 length: 13 residues. The V gene's germline CDR1 is SEHNR and CDR2 FQNEAQ (reference sequence). Between the trimmed V and J ends, which lost 5 bases and 2 bases, there was a span of 9 bases. For the CDR3, the DNA is TGTGCCAGCAGCGTGGGGCAGCAAGAGACCCAGTACTTC. Protein product: CASSVGQQETQYF.

The DNA of the CDR3 is TGTGCCAGCAACCAGGGACACCTCAATGAAAAACTGTTTTTT. This gives the protein CASNQGHLNEKLFF. The chain carries TRBV5-5 and TRBJ1-4; D possibly corresponds to TRBD1 (6 bases). Germline CDR1 is SGHKS and CDR2 is YYEKEE (reference sequence). V lost 6 bases and J lost 5, with 14 bases in between. The CDR3 runs to 14 residues.

Written as DNA, the CDR3 is TGTGCCAGCAGTGAATGGGCGGACCGCACAGATACGCAGTATTTT. Its protein product is CASSEWADRTDTQYF. J is TRBJ2-3 and V is TRBV25-1; D gene ambiguous. Germline V gene data show CDR1 as MGHDK and CDR2 as SYGVNS. The V and J ends lost 1 base and 1 base respectively, with 9 bases between them. The CDR3 length is 15 residues.

J is TRBJ2-3 and V is TRBV14; TRBD2 might be the D (6 bases). Trimming took off 6 bases at V and 6 bases at J, with 13 bases between the two ends. Germline V gives CDR1 SGHDN, CDR2 FVKESK. The CDR3 has 13 amino acids. The CDR3, as DNA: TGTGCCAGCAGTAACTCGGGGGACGATACGCAGTATTTT. Protein product: CASSNSGDDTQYF.

Here the CDR3 DNA reads TGTGCCAGCCGGGCTAGCGCGAACAATGAGCAGTTCTTC. Translated, it gives CASRASANNEQFF. The chain has TRBV6-5 and TRBJ2-1; maybe TRBD2 (6 bases). Trimming removed 8 bases at V and 5 bases at J, with 13 bases between. Germline loops: CDR1 MNHEY, CDR2 SVGAGI. There are 13 residues in the CDR3.

This clone occurred a few times. The J gene is TRBJ1-5, the V gene TRBV7-9, with a possible D match to TRBD1 (5 bases). Per the germline V gene, CDR1 is SEHNR and CDR2 is FQNEAQ (reference sequence). This CDR3 spans 16 amino acids. V was trimmed by 5 bases and J by 2 bases, leaving 16 bases between them. The DNA for the CDR3 is TGTGCCAGCAGCAGGTCAGGGTGGGAGGGCAATCAGCCCCAGCATTTT. Residues: CASSRSGWEGNQPQHF.

The gene calls are TRBV18 and TRBJ2-5, with 7 bases matching TRBD2. The CDR3 extends over 13 amino acids. The V gene end was trimmed by 1 base and the J gene end by 5 bases; junction bases not matched to a gene: 1. Per the germline V gene, CDR1 is KGHSH and CDR2 is LQKENI. The chain's CDR3 is CASSPQGGETQYF. The CDR3 DNA sequence: TGTGCCAGCTCACCACAGGGAGGGGAGACCCAGTACTTC.

This sequence joins TRBV30 and TRBJ1-1; unclear D gene. Per germline, CDR1 GTSNPN and CDR2 SVGIG (reference sequence). The CDR3 is made up of 12 amino acids. Trimming stripped 8 bases from V and 0 bases from J, with 10 bases between. CDR3 nucleotide sequence: TGTGCCCTACGATGGGTGAACACTGAAGCTTTCTTT. As protein: CALRWVNTEAFF.

This clone is a singleton in its sample. V and J are TRBV6-5 and TRBJ1-1; TRBD1 aligns across 7 bases. Germline assignment: CDR1 MNHEY and CDR2 SVGAGI. This CDR3 is built from 14 residues. Trimming took 2 bases from V and 4 from J; bases not matched to a gene: 4. The CDR3 here is CASSYGTEPTEAFF. The CDR3 nucleotides are TGTGCCAGCAGTTACGGGACAGAGCCCACTGAAGCTTTCTTT.

The count of this clone is one. This chain links TRBV30 with TRBJ2-5, with D possibly matching TRBD2 (5 bases). CDR1 and CDR2 from the germline V gene are GTSNPN and SVGIG (reference sequence). The CDR3 runs to 15 residues. Trimming stripped 2 bases from V and 4 bases from J, with 17 bases between. The CDR3 reads CAWSPGLGVRETQYF. As DNA, the CDR3 is TGTGCCTGGAGTCCTGGACTTGGGGTCAGAGAGACCCAGTACTTC.

The chain joins TRBV2 to TRBJ1-5; D is unclear. The CDR3 is made up of 13 amino acids. Germline loops: CDR1 SNHLY, CDR2 FYNNEI. Trimming took 11 bases from V and 6 from J, leaving 17 bases between them. This CDR3 is CAASKEGTQPQHF. The CDR3 DNA is TGTGCCGCCTCAAAGGAAGGTACTCAGCCCCAGCATTTT.

The J gene is TRBJ1-4, the V gene TRBV6-5; D is undetermined. There are 13 residues in the CDR3. V lost 0 bases, J lost 5 bases, and 4 bases lay in between. Germline V gives CDR1 MNHEY, CDR2 SVGAGI. The CDR3 sequence is CASSYSGNEKLFF. The CDR3 nucleotides are TGTGCCAGCAGTTACTCAGGGAATGAAAAACTGTTTTTT.

The rearrangement joins TRBV6-1 to TRBJ2-7; D tentatively fits TRBD1 or TRBD2 (10 bases each). CDR1 and CDR2 (germline): MNHNS, SASEGT. The CDR3 has 19 amino acids. Trimming removed 2 bases at V and 5 bases at J, with 28 bases between. The CDR3 bases are TGTGCCAGCAGTGAAAGGGACAGGGGAGTAAGCGGGAGGGCCCACGAGCAGTACTTC. Translated: CASSERDRGVSGRAHEQYF.

The chain has TRBV2 and TRBJ1-5, with no clear D. This CDR3 spans 11 amino acids. Germline CDR1 SNHLY, CDR2 FYNNEI. V was clipped by 6 bases and J by 5 bases, with 5 bases between them. The CDR3 here is CASREDQPQHF. CDR3 DNA sequence: TGTGCCAGCAGAGAGGATCAGCCCCAGCATTTT.

This rearrangement joins TRBV11-2 to TRBJ2-1, with D maybe TRBD2 (6 bases). Trimming shortened V by 3 bases and J by 9 bases, and 15 bases separated the two germline ends. The CDR3 covers 14 residues. Germline-derived CDR1 and CDR2 are SGHAT and FQNNGV. Here the CDR3 reads CASSFQRLDPEQFF. The CDR3 DNA is TGTGCCAGCAGCTTCCAGCGACTAGACCCTGAGCAGTTCTTC.

This clone has just a few counts. CDR3 region: CASSPRTALTGELFF. CDR3 coding DNA: TGTGCCAGCAGCCCGAGGACAGCTTTGACCGGGGAGCTGTTTTTT. The V call is TRBV27, the J call TRBJ2-2, with D tentatively TRBD1 (6 bases). Germline CDR1 reads MNHEY; CDR2 reads SMNVEV (reference sequence). The ends were cut back, 6 bases at V and 5 bases at J, with 16 bases in the middle. The CDR3 is 15 amino acids.

This chain uses TRBV6-1 with TRBJ2-7; perhaps D is TRBD1 or TRBD2 (6 bases each). V lost 6 bases, J lost 0 bases, and 12 bases lay in between. Germline values: CDR1 MNHNS, CDR2 SASEGT. The CDR3 length is 14 residues. CDR3 DNA: TGTGCCAGCAGGAGAGGGGGGAGCTCCTACGAGCAGTACTTC. Protein: CASRRGGSSYEQYF.